Each of the 3 T cell receptor beta chains below was sequenced from the same sample in a study of naive and memory T cell subsets. An equimolar mix of two oligonucleotides served as the beta constant-region primer for TRBC1 and TRBC2. Ligated cDNA was amplified by four rounds of PCR with nested alpha and beta constant-region primers and SP2. TCRdb reanalysed the UMI-ligation and nested PCR reads using MiXCR and keeps one entry per CDR3 protein. The sample yields about 160,000 distinct CDR3 sequences, roughly 22% seen once. Their antigen targets remain unknown. Findings of the study overall: Naive repertoires, especially CD8, held a few larger clonotypes, possibly memory cells re-expressing CD45RA.

What was sequenced was naive CD4+ T cells from blood. Source of these receptors: a human donor in good health.

The CDR3 protein is CASSQGVDYEQYF. Here the CDR3 DNA reads TGCGCCAGCAGCCAAGGAGTAGACTACGAGCAGTACTTC. The chain employs TRBV4-3 and TRBJ2-7; D is unclear. Trimming pared 1 base from V and 3 bases from J, leaving 7 bases between. Germline CDR1 and CDR2: LGHNA and YSLEER. The CDR3 has 13 amino acids.

This clonotype was observed a few times. The genes are TRBV4-3 and TRBJ2-1; 9 bases line up with TRBD2. Germline CDR1 reads LGHNA; CDR2 reads YSLEER. J was trimmed by 9 bases and V by 4 bases; bases with no gene match: 7. The CDR3 loop spans 14 amino acids. CDR3 DNA sequence: TGCGCCAGCAGCCGCCGGCGGGAGGGCCTTGAGCAGTTCTTC. Translated: CASSRRREGLEQFF.

The chain links TRBV9 to TRBJ2-5; TRBD2 matches 15 bases. This CDR3 has 15 amino acids. V trimming: 3 bases; J trimming: 4 bases; junction bases outside the gene matches: 1. The germline gives CDR1 SGDLS, CDR2 YYNGEE. The CDR3 here is CASSAGLAGGETQYF. The DNA for the CDR3 is TGTGCCAGCAGCGCGGGACTAGCGGGAGGAGAGACCCAGTACTTC.